This TCR beta chain is from a study of T-cell memory formation after mild COVID-19. For the study at large: TCR clustering was largely donor specific. General observations from the study: Day 15 to 85 contracting clones showed balanced CD4/CD8; day 15 to 37 expanders favored CD4+. That cross-reactive memory joined was suggested by some responding clones appearing in pre-infection memory.

V lost 1 base, J lost 3 bases, and 7 bases lay in between. The CDR3 sequence is 14 residues long. The germline gives CDR1 SGHVS, CDR2 FQNEAQ. Notes on this clonotype: Its antigen is still unknown.

TCRdb reprocessed the 5' RACE reads with MiXCR, giving one entry per CDR3 protein. The sample consists of fewer than 700,000 distinct CDR3 sequences, approximately 21% of them appearing once. This TCR derives from an adult woman who had mild COVID-19 (a few samples of this study predate the infection). Cell type and time point are not known. V gene TRBV7-8 combines with J gene TRBJ2-1; D is unclear. Sequencing was carried out using PBMCs or a T cell subset sorted from them (not recorded which). CDR3 in amino acids: CASSLEANYNEQFF. The CDR3 DNA sequence: TGTGCCAGCAGCTTAGAGGCAAACTACAATGAGCAGTTCTTC.